This T cell receptor (beta chain) was retrieved from a study of blood T cells in healthy people across ages (dated by TCRdb to about 2015). General notes on the study: In model experiments, template switching captured about one uniquely barcoded TCR beta cDNA molecule for every two T cells. The study measured age-related changes in TCR beta repertoire diversity using deep sequencing normalized with unique cDNA molecular identifiers. The donors were divided into four age groups: young (average around 16 years), middle-aged (over 35), aged (around 67) and long-lived (about 90). To avoid experimental bias, donors of different ages were randomly spread across the sequencing lanes. Using the same blood draw, the study looked at two additional independent replicas of 1 million unique cDNA reads for two donors, one aged 18 to 30 and the other aged 80 or older. Results and caveats for the whole study, not just this receptor: Bulk unsorted PBMC profiling prevented conclusive comparison of naive and antigen-experienced compartments. Observed TCR beta diversity correlated strongly with the percentage of naive T cells measured by flow cytometry. Estimates of total diversity based on one million sequenced T cells were considered lower bounds and underestimates. Observed TCR beta diversity per million T cells fell roughly linearly with age, and a significant reduction was already apparent by age roughly 40. Because the CMV infection status of the donors was unknown, age-related changes in expanded clonotypes may potentially have been confounded. The long-lived group showed more naive CD4+ T cells, fewer expanded clones and increased TCR diversity than the aged group, suggesting age selection.

The library was obtained by 5' RACE. A second PCR of about 6 to 12 cycles was performed with a sample-barcoded 5' primer and a J-beta primer mix. Each TCR beta cDNA molecule received a unique molecular identifier from a template-switch 5' adaptor carrying 12 random nucleotides. Each sample yielded at least 2.5 million CDR3-containing paired-end reads. First-strand cDNA was synthesized from all RNA with the Mint cDNA synthesis kit, primed by a TRBC-specific oligonucleotide. Following uracil-DNA glycosylase treatment, a first 18-cycle PCR with universal primers M1SS and BC2_uni_R was performed on all cDNA. The authors' analysis ran thus. For normalization, 1 million high-quality reads were randomly selected from each sample, with every read carrying a distinct molecular identifier. Instead of being binned into consensus sequences, reads that shared molecular identifiers were thrown out. MiTCR, set to a Q25 quality threshold and the strictest error-elimination algorithm, was used for CDR3 identification, clonotype clustering and error correction. A nonparametric unseen species model using Euler transformation provided a lower-bound estimate of total TCR beta diversity. The public reads were run again by TCRdb, first through fastp at Q25 and then through MiXCR, and only productive beta chains were kept. Rows matching on CDR3 protein sequence are summarized as one entry with the most common DNA and genes. The V and J calls shown here were made by TCRdb, not taken from the authors' results. In all, the sample holds 1.5 million to 2 million distinct CDR3 sequences, and about two fifths of those were seen once. About 21% of the sample is held by the ten biggest clonotypes.

There are many counts of this clonotype. The antigen this receptor binds is unknown. The sample holds no much larger clone one base away, and base qualities are not on file. The roughly 39 donors, aged about 6 to 95 years, were systemically healthy Caucasian individuals from Russia. Each donor gave 8 to 10 milliliters of peripheral blood, drawn into EDTA-treated Vacutainer tubes. PBMCs were isolated by Ficoll-Paque density-gradient centrifugation, with at least 6 million obtained per sample. Total RNA, at least 6 micrograms per sample, was extracted from PBMCs with Trizol reagent. Naive CD45RAhigh/CD27high T cell percentages were measured by flow cytometry on a PBMC aliquot from every donor. This sequence originates from a human donor in good health. Sequencing was performed on blood.

The CDR3 sequence is CASSPAGYYGYTF. The DNA sequence is as follows: TGTGCCAGCAGTCCCGCAGGATACTATGGCTACACCTTC. Here the chain combines TRBV12-3 or TRBV12-4 and TRBJ1-2; the D gene lacks a confident call. The trim is 5 bases for V and 3 bases for J, with a gap of 10 bases between the germline ends. The CDR3 measures 13 amino acids from cysteine to phenylalanine. Only the CDR3 portion is preserved as DNA: 39 bases, with reading frame beginning at the first base.